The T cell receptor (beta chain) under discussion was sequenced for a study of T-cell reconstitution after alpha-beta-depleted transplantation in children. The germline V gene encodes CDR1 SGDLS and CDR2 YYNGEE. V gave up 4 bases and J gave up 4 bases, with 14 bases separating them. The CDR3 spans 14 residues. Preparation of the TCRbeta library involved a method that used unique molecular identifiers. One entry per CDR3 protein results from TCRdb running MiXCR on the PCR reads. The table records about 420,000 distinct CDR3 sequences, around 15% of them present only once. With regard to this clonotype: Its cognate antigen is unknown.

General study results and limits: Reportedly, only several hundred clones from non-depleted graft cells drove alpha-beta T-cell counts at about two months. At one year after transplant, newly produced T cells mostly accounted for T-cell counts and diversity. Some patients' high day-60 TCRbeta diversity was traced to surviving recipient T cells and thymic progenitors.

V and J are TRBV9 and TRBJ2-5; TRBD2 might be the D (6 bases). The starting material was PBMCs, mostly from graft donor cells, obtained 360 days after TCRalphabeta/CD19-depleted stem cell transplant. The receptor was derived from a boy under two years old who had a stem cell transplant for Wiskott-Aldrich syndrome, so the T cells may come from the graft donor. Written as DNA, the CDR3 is TGTGCCAGCAGCTCCCTTGGGGGGACAGAGACCCAGTACTTC. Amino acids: CASSSLGGTETQYF. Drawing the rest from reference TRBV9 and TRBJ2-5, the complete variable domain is DSGVTQTPKHLITATGQRVTLRCSPRSGDLSVYWYQQSLDQGLQFLIQYYNGEERAKGNILERFSAQQFPDLHSELNLSSLELGDSALYFCASSSLGGTETQYFGPGTRLLVL.